Given below is one T cell receptor (beta chain) in context. This sample was taken from a study of shared clonotypes between healthy human individuals. Naive-designated CD8 cells lacked CD45RO, were positively enriched for CCR7, and omitted terminally differentiated effector memory CD45RA+ cells. Donors were healthy HIV-negative adults without recent acute infections or vaccinations. Germline trimming cut 4 bases from V and 2 bases from J; bases unmatched to any gene: 4. Germline V gene lookup returns CDR1 MNHEY and CDR2 SMNVEV (reference sequence). The CDR3 runs 16 residues. Replicate PCRs for sorted subsets used approximately 190 ng DNA; this equaled 30,000 to 35,000 T cell genomes. The protocol was immunoSEQ multiplex PCR, while the TCRdb copy is restricted to in-frame clones and leaves out a portion. Of some 1,900,000 clones listed, 85% to 95% are singletons.

The rearrangement joins TRBV27 to TRBJ2-5; 13 bases map to TRBD2. The sample was naive CD8+ T cells sorted from blood. The TCR originated in a man between 18 and 29 years old in good health. The CDR3 here is CASSSPGLAGQETQYF. The CDR3 DNA follows: TGTGCCAGCAGTTCACCGGGACTAGCGGGACAAGAGACCCAGTACTTC.